The clone carrying this T cell receptor (beta chain) appeared once. Antigen unknown. This sample was taken from a study of T cell responses to AZD1222 COVID-19 vaccine. General study findings and limits: Most donors were white British and more were female, and clonal diversity was possibly underestimated. Epitopes outside B.1.351 and B.1.1.7 mutated regions reportedly drew nearly half of spike TCRs. Repertoires were collected only later (after the peak T cell response had occurred). CD4 TCRs covered the whole spike, strongest at regions 160-218 and 743-854.

Clones were sequenced by immunoSEQ multiplex PCR, and TCRdb holds only the in-frame ones, with some missing. Of under 150,000 clones listed, approximately 87% are singletons. V was trimmed by 2 bases and J by 5 bases, leaving 15 bases between them. The germline V gene encodes CDR1 SNHLY and CDR2 FYNNEI. This CDR3 has 15 residues. The chain couples TRBV2 to TRBJ2-5; D remains ambiguous. The sequenced sample was peripheral blood, obtained on day 0 of AZD1222 vaccination. The receptor's source is an adult in good health. CDR3 in amino acids: CASSETESRWETQYF. The DNA of the CDR3 is TGTGCCAGCAGTGAAACTGAATCACGGTGGGAGACCCAGTACTTC.